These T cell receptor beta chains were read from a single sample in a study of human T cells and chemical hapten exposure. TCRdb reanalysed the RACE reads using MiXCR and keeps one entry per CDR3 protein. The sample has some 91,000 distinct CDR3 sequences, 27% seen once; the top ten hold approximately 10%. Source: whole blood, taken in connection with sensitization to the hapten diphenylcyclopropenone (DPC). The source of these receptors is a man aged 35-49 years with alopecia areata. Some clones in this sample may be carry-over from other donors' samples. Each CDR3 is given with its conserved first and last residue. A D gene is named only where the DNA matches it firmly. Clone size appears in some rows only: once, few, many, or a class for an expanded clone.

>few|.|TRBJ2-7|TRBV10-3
TGTGCCATCAGTGATCCACCGCCTTACGAGCAGTACTTC
CAISDPPPYEQYF
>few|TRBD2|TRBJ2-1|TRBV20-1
TGCAGTGCCCCCTCAGCGGGAGCCTCTAATGAGCAGTTCTTC
CSAPSAGASNEQFF
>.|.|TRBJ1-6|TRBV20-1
TGCAGTGCTAGAGATCCCAGTCTTGGGGCCCTCCACTTT
CSARDPSLGALHF
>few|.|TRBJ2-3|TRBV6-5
TGTGCCAGCAGTTCAGCCCAACTAGAAGGCCACACAGATACGCAGTATTTT
CASSSAQLEGHTDTQYF
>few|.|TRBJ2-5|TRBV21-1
TGTGCCAGCAGCAAAAACCCCTCCTGGACTAGCGGGATAAAGACCCAGTACTTC
CASSKNPSWTSGIKTQYF
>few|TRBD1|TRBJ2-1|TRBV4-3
TGCGCCAGCAGCCAAGATCTGGGACAGGGGCGATACAATGAGCAGTTCTTC
CASSQDLGQGRYNEQFF
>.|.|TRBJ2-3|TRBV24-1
TGTGCCACCAGTGGATTAGGCACAGATACGCAGTATTTT
CATSGLGTDTQYF
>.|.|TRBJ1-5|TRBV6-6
TGTGCCAGCAGCCCGAGCCCTTTTAGCAATCAGCCCCAGCATTTT
CASSPSPFSNQPQHF
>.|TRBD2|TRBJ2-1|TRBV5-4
TGTGCCAGCAGCCTGCCGGGACTAGATCGCTGGCTCTTC
CASSLPGLDRWLF
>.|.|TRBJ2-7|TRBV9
TGTGCCAGCAGCTCCCGCGGATGGAGCGACGAGCAGTACTTC
CASSSRGWSDEQYF
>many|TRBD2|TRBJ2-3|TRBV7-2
TGTGCCAGCAGCTTGTCTAGCGGGTTCACAGATACGCAGTATTTT
CASSLSSGFTDTQYF
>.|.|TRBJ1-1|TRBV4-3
TGCGCCAGCAGCCAAGTACCTTCGCTCGGGGGTACTGAAGCTTTCTTT
CASSQVPSLGGTEAFF
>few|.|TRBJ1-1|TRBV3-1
TGTGCCAGCAGCCAAGGGCAGAACACTGAAGCTTTCTTT
CASSQGQNTEAFF
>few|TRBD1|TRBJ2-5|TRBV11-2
TGTGCCAGCAGCTTACAGGGGGTAGGAGAGACCCAGTACTTC
CASSLQGVGETQYF
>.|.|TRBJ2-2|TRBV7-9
TGTGCCAGCAGCTTTGACACCGGGGAGCTGTTTTTT
CASSFDTGELFF
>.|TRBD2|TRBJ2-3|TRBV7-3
TGTGCCAGCAGCTCCGGGACTAGGGGAACAGATACGCAGTATTTT
CASSSGTRGTDTQYF
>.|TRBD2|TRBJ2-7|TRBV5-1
TGCGCCAGCAGCTTGGAGAGCGGGAGCTACGAGCAGTACTTC
CASSLESGSYEQYF
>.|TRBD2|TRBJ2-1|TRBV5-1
TGCGCCAGCAGGGACTACACTAGCGCATCCTACAATGAGCAGTTCTTC
CASRDYTSASYNEQFF
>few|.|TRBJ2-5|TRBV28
TGTGCCAGCAGTTTACCAGGAACTCAAGAGACCCAGTACTTC
CASSLPGTQETQYF
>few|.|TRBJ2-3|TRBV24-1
TGTGCCACCAGTGGAATGGGGGCCACAGATACGCAGTATTTT
CATSGMGATDTQYF
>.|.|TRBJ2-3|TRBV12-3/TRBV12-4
TGTGCCAGCAGTTTACTAACAGGCACAGATACGCAGTATTTT
CASSLLTGTDTQYF
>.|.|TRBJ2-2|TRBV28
TGTGCCAGCAGTTTAAATGGGTACCCCGGGGAGCTGTTTTTT
CASSLNGYPGELFF
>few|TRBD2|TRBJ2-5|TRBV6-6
TGTGCCAGCAGTCCACTAGCGGGGTTACAAGAGACCCAGTACTTC
CASSPLAGLQETQYF
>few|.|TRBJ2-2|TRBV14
TGTGCCAGCAGCCAACTAATCGGGAGCGGGGAGCTGTTTTTT
CASSQLIGSGELFF
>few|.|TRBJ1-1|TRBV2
TGTGCCAGCAGCCAGGGAGGATCAATAGGGACTGAAGCTTTCTTT
CASSQGGSIGTEAFF
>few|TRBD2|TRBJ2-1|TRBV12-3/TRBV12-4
TGTGCCAGCGGCTTTAGTACGACTAGCTCCCACTCCTACAATGAGCAGTTCTTC
CASGFSTTSSHSYNEQFF
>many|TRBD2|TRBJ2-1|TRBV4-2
TGTGCCAGCAGCCAACGGACTAGCGGGGATGGAGGGAATGAGCAGTTCTTC
CASSQRTSGDGGNEQFF
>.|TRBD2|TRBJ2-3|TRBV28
TGTGCCAGCAGTGAGGGGACTAGCGGGAGAGGGACAGATACGCAGTATTTT
CASSEGTSGRGTDTQYF
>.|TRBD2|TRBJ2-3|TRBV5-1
TGCGCCAGCAGCCAGGGACTAGCTACGGATACGCAGTATTTT
CASSQGLATDTQYF
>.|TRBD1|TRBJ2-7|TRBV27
TGTGCCAGCAGTTCGGCCCGACAGGGCTCCTACGAGCAGTACTTC
CASSSARQGSYEQYF
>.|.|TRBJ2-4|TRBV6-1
TGTGCCAGCACCTTAGCCGGGGCCACATCTTTTAAAAACATTCAGTACTTC
CASTLAGATSFKNIQYF
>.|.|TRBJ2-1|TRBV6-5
TGTGCCAGCAGTTACTCAGGTCGGCAGGGGAGTGGTAATGAGCAGTTCTTC
CASSYSGRQGSGNEQFF
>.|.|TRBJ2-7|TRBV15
TGTGCCACCAGCAGAGGGTTTACCTACGAGCAGTACTTC
CATSRGFTYEQYF
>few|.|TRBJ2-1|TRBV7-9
TGTGCCAGCAGCTTAGAAGACACTTACAATGAGCAGTTCTTC
CASSLEDTYNEQFF
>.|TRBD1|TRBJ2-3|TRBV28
TGTGCCAGCAGTTCTCAGGGACAGAGCTACACAGATACGCAGTATTTT
CASSSQGQSYTDTQYF
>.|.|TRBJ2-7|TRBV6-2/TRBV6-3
TGTGCCAGCAGAACAGGGAGCGAGCAGTACTTC
CASRTGSEQYF
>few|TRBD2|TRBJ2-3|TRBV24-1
TGTGCCACCAGTACGAGAAGCGGGATGGGAGGGGATACGCAGTATTTT
CATSTRSGMGGDTQYF
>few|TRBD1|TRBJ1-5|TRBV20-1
TGCAGTGTAAACAGGGGGACTAGCAATCAGCCCCAGCATTTT
CSVNRGTSNQPQHF
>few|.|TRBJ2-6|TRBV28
TGTGCCAGCTACAGTCTAGCAGGGACGGGGGCCAACGTCCTGACTTTC
CASYSLAGTGANVLTF
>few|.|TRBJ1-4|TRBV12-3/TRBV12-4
TGTGCCAGCACGGGGCAGACTGCAACTAATGAAAAACTGTTTTTT
CASTGQTATNEKLFF
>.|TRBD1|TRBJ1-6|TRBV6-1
TGTGCCAGCAGTGCGAACAGGGGGAGCTCCTATAATTCACCCCTCCACTTT
CASSANRGSSYNSPLHF
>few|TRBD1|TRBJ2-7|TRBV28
TGTGCCAGCGGGCGACAGGGCCAAGACATCTACGAGCAGTACTTC
CASGRQGQDIYEQYF
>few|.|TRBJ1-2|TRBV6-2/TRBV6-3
TGTGCCAGCAGTTACTCGCAAGACTCGACGAGGGGCTACACCTTC
CASSYSQDSTRGYTF
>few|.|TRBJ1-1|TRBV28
TGTGCCAGCAGTGTCCCGGGGCAAAGGGCTTTCTTT
CASSVPGQRAFF
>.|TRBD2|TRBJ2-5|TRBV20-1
TGCAGTGCTATAAACCTAGCGGGACCCGGGGAGACCCAGTACTTC
CSAINLAGPGETQYF
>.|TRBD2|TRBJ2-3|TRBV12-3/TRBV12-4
TGTGCCAGCAGTGTACTAGCGGGAGGAAGTGATACGCAGTATTTT
CASSVLAGGSDTQYF
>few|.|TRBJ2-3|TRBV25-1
TGTGCCAGCAGTGAACGTATAGGGACAGATACGCAGTATTTT
CASSERIGTDTQYF
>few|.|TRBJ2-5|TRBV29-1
TGCAGCGGATTGCCCAGGGGATTAGACCAAGAGACCCAGTACTTC
CSGLPRGLDQETQYF
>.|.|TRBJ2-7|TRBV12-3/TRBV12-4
TGTGCCAGCAGTTTATGGCAGTTTCCCTACGAGCAGTACTTC
CASSLWQFPYEQYF
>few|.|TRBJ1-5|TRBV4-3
TGCGCCAGCAGCCAAGATTCGGGGGTTCGTCAGCCCCAGCATTTT
CASSQDSGVRQPQHF
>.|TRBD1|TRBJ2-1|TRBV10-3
TGTGCCATCAGTGCGAGGACAGGGAAGTTCGATGAGCAGTTCTTC
CAISARTGKFDEQFF
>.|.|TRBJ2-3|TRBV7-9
TGTGCCAGCAGATCTAGAGGTGGAGGGGATACGCAGTATTTT
CASRSRGGGDTQYF
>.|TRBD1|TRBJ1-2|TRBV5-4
TGTGCCAGCAGTTATTTTCCGGGACAGGGCCCTGAGGGCTACACCTTC
CASSYFPGQGPEGYTF